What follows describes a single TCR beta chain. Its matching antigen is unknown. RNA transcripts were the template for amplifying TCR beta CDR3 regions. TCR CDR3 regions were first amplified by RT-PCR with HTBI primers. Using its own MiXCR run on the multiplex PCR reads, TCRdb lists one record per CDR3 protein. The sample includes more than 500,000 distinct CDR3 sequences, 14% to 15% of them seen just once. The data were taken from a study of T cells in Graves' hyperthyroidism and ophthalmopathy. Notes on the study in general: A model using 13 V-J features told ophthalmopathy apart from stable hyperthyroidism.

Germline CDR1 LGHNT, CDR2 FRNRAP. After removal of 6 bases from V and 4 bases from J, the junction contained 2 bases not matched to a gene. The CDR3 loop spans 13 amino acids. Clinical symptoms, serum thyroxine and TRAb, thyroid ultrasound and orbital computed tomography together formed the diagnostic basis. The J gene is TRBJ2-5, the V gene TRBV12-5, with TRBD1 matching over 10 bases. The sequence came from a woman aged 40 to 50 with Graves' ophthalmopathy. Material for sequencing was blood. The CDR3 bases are TGTGCTAGTGGGACAGGGGGCTTAGAGACCCAGTACTTC. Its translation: CASGTGGLETQYF.